A selection of T cell receptor beta chains follows, all from one sample in a study of blood T cell repertoires in COVID-19. Profiled with immunoSEQ multiplex PCR; TCRdb holds only in-frame clones, not every one. This sample yields 250,000 or so clones, of which more than 75% are seen a single time; 9% to 15% belongs to the top ten. Material: peripheral blood. Source of these receptors: a man older than 75 with acute or convalescent COVID-19. CDR3s include the opening cysteine and the closing phenylalanine or tryptophan. Each record gives: V gene, J gene, clone size, D gene, CDR3 protein, CDR3 DNA. A D gene is named only where the DNA matches it firmly. A clone size is listed for some rows: how often the clone was seen (once, few, many), or a class if it is expanded.

TRBV7-2	TRBJ2-1	.	TRBD2	CASSLLAGNEQFF	TGTGCCAGCAGCTTACTAGCGGGTAATGAGCAGTTCTTC
TRBV5-1	TRBJ2-7	.	.	CASSLRQVSYEQYF	TGCGCCAGCAGCTTACGACAGGTCTCCTACGAGCAGTACTTC
TRBV12-3/TRBV12-4	TRBJ2-2	once	.	CASEGGSTGELFF	TGTGCCTCCGAGGGAGGTAGCACCGGGGAGCTGTTTTTT
TRBV21-1	TRBJ1-4	.	.	CASSNFLPVSGRPFNEKLFF	TGTGCCAGCAGCAATTTCCTTCCAGTGTCGGGGAGACCTTTTAATGAAAAACTGTTTTTT
TRBV2	TRBJ1-1	.	.	CASSVEGWNTEAFF	TGTGCCAGCAGTGTGGAGGGATGGAACACTGAAGCTTTCTTT
TRBV27	TRBJ2-7	.	.	CASRTGAAGDSYEQYF	TGTGCCAGCAGAACAGGGGCAGCGGGGGATTCCTACGAGCAGTACTTC
TRBV19	TRBJ1-5	.	.	CASSNRVSNQPQHF	TGTGCCAGTAGTAACAGGGTTAGCAATCAGCCCCAGCATTTT
TRBV28	TRBJ2-7	.	TRBD2	CASSRGGYEQYF	TGTGCCAGCAGTCGGGGGGGTTACGAGCAGTACTTC
TRBV10-1	TRBJ1-1	.	TRBD1	CASSEGQGITEAFF	TGCGCCAGCAGTGAGGGACAGGGGATCACTGAAGCTTTCTTT
TRBV19	TRBJ2-6	.	.	CASSIDPLGGQWSGANVLTF	TGTGCCAGTAGTATAGATCCCCTGGGAGGCCAGTGGTCTGGGGCCAACGTCCTGACTTTC
TRBV7-9	TRBJ2-7	.	.	CASSLAQARNEQYF	TGTGCCAGCAGCTTAGCACAGGCCCGCAACGAGCAGTACTTC
TRBV28	TRBJ2-7	.	TRBD1	CASSLSGTGVYEQYF	TGTGCCAGCAGTTTAAGCGGGACAGGGGTCTACGAGCAGTACTTC
TRBV3-1/TRBV3-2	TRBJ1-5	few	.	CASGQGNQPQHF	TGTGCCAGCGGTCAGGGAAATCAGCCCCAGCATTTT
TRBV6-5	TRBJ1-3	.	.	CASSNSVNTIYF	TGTGCCAGCAGTAACTCCGTGAACACCATATATTTT
TRBV28	TRBJ1-3	once	.	CASSPPLRGGNGNTIYF	TGTGCCAGCAGTCCCCCCTTGAGGGGGGGGAATGGAAACACCATATATTTT
TRBV5-5	TRBJ2-2	.	.	CASSLSDSNTGELFF	TGTGCCAGCAGCTTGTCGGACAGTAACACCGGGGAGCTGTTTTTT
TRBV6-5	TRBJ2-3	.	.	CASTSGLPTDTQYF	TGTGCCAGCACATCGGGACTTCCCACAGATACGCAGTATTTT
TRBV28	TRBJ1-5	.	.	CASSLSGPYQPQHF	TGTGCCAGCAGTTTGAGCGGACCCTATCAGCCCCAGCATTTT
TRBV12-3/TRBV12-4	TRBJ2-1	.	.	CASSVLVDNEQFF	TGTGCCAGCAGTGTCCTAGTCGACAATGAGCAGTTCTTC
TRBV18	TRBJ2-5	.	.	CASSPGRVVLVREQETQYF	TGTGCCAGCTCACCAGGCAGGGTCGTTCTCGTCCGTGAACAAGAGACCCAGTACTTC
TRBV5-1	TRBJ2-3	.	.	CASSTPGDTQYF	TGCGCCAGCAGCACACCAGGGGATACGCAGTATTTT
TRBV28	TRBJ1-6	.	.	CASSLGGSHSPLHF	TGTGCCAGCAGTTTGGGGGGTTCGCATTCACCCCTCCACTTT
TRBV6-6	TRBJ2-5	.	.	CASSYSGSRETQYF	TGTGCCAGCAGTTACTCGGGGAGTAGGGAGACCCAGTACTTC
TRBV7-8	TRBJ1-6	.	.	CASSSFRLSSYNSPLHF	TGTGCCAGCAGCTCATTTCGACTGAGCTCCTATAATTCACCCCTCCACTTT
TRBV3-1/TRBV3-2	TRBJ2-7	.	TRBD2	CASSPSRPSGQYF	TGTGCCAGCAGCCCCTCCCGGCCTAGCGGGCAGTACTTC
TRBV9	TRBJ1-2	.	.	CASSEGGNNYGYTF	TGTGCCAGCAGCGAGGGGGGGAATAACTATGGCTACACCTTC
TRBV14	TRBJ2-4	.	TRBD2	CASGTSGPVRHF	TGTGCCAGCGGCACTAGCGGGCCTGTCCGGCACTTC
TRBV5-8	TRBJ1-4	.	.	CASSLQGFNEKLFF	TGTGCCAGCAGCTTACAGGGATTTAATGAAAAACTGTTTTTT
TRBV27	TRBJ1-5	few	.	CASSSLTDLNSNQPQHF	TGTGCCAGCAGTTCCCTGACTGATCTGAATAGCAATCAGCCCCAGCATTTT
TRBV6-5	TRBJ1-2	many	TRBD1	CASSAPGGHGYTF	TGTGCCAGCAGCGCCCCAGGGGGCCATGGCTACACCTTC
TRBV5-1	TRBJ1-6	.	.	CASSFTTDNSPLHF	TGCGCCAGCAGCTTTACGACTGATAATTCACCCCTCCACTTT
TRBV6-6	TRBJ1-1	.	.	CASSYSSGDTEAFF	TGTGCCAGCAGTTACTCGAGCGGAGACACTGAAGCTTTCTTT
TRBV4-2	TRBJ1-4	.	.	CASSQDWGGEVKLFF	TGTGCCAGCAGCCAAGACTGGGGGGGCGAGGTAAAACTGTTTTTT
TRBV18	TRBJ2-3	few	TRBD2	CASSPGLADTQYF	TGTGCCAGCTCACCCGGACTAGCAGATACGCAGTATTTT
TRBV4-2	TRBJ2-7	.	TRBD1	CASSQDQRGLLGEQYF	TGTGCCAGCAGCCAAGATCAGAGGGGGCTCCTAGGTGAGCAGTACTTC